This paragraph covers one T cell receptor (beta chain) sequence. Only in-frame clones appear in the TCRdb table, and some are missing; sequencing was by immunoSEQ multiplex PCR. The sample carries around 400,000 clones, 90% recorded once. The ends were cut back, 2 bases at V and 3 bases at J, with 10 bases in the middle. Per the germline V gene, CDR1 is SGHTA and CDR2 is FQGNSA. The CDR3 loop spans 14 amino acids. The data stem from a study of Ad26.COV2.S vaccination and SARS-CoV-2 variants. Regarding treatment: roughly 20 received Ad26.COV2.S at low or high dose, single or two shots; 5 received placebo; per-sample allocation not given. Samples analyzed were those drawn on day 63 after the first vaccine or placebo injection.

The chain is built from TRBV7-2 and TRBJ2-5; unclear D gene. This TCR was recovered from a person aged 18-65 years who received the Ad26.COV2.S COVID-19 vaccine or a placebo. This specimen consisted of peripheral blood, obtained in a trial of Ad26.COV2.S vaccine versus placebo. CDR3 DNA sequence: TGTGCCAGCAGCTTAAGGCCTGGGGAAGAGACCCAGTACTTC. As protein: CASSLRPGEETQYF. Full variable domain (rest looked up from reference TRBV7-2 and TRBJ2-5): GAGVSQSPSNKVTEKGKDVELRCDPISGHTALYWYRQSLGQGLEFLIYFQGNSAPDKSGLPSDRFSAERTGGSVSTLTIQRTQQEDSAVYLCASSLRPGEETQYFGPGTRLLVL.